This T cell receptor beta chain comes out of a study of radiation and T cells in renal cell carcinoma. Study-wide findings and caveats: In blood, top tumor clones expanded by 2 weeks, shrinking by 4.

V lost 2 bases and J lost 4; bases outside the gene matches: 3. CDR3 length: 14 residues. Germline V gene lookup returns CDR1 MNHEY and CDR2 SMNVEV (reference sequence). Indicated time point: blood 4 weeks post-SBRT, at nephrectomy. Treatment specified: 15 Gy SBRT to primary tumor, nephrectomy 4 weeks later. Nephrectomy followed 15 Gy stereotactic body radiation by 4 weeks. Blood was sampled at baseline, 2 weeks and 4 weeks after SBRT. Generated by immunoSEQ multiplex PCR, the TCRdb table keeps only in-frame clones and is missing some. In the table there are some 81,000 clones, roughly nine tenths of which are singletons. Note on this clone: No antigen is known for it.

This clonotype was obtained from a woman between 65 and 79 years old with renal cell carcinoma. The sample consisted of blood, taken from a patient whose treatment included radiotherapy and nephrectomy. The chain recombines TRBV27 with TRBJ2-3, with 7 bases that match TRBD2. The DNA of the CDR3 is TGTGCCAGCAGTTTAGGGGGGAGGGCAGATACGCAGTATTTT. It specifies CASSLGGRADTQYF.